Presented here are 11 T cell receptor beta chains from one specimen sequenced in a study of blood T cell repertoires in COVID-19. Assay: immunoSEQ multiplex PCR; the TCRdb copy retains only in-frame clones and omits some. The sample lists fewer than 150,000 clones, under 80% occurring once. The sequencing sample was made of peripheral blood. Every receptor here comes from a man between 65 and 85 years old with acute or convalescent COVID-19.

The table lists this clone with a few counts. The rearrangement uses TRBV14 and TRBJ1-1, with 8 bases matching TRBD1. This CDR3 has 16 amino acids. Germline CDR1 and CDR2: SGHDN and FVKESK. V trimming: 4 bases; J trimming: 5 bases; junction bases outside the gene matches: 12. Here the CDR3 DNA reads TGTGCCAGCAGCCCCAGACAGGGGACAGCCGATACTGAAGCTTTCTTT. This codes for CASSPRQGTADTEAFF.

The V gene is TRBV18, the J gene TRBJ1-2, with 7 positions matching TRBD1. Germline-derived CDR1 and CDR2 are KGHSH and LQKENI. With 3 bases clipped from V and 3 bases from J, the junction kept 13 bases outside the gene matches. This CDR3 is 17 amino acids long. As DNA, the CDR3 is TGTGCCAGCTCACCGTATGAGACAGGGCCCCCGGACTATGGCTACACCTTC. It codes for CASSPYETGPPDYGYTF.

In this sample, this clone turned up a few times. The gene calls are TRBV14 and TRBJ1-2; D is undetermined. Germline-derived CDR1 and CDR2 are SGHDN and FVKESK. This CDR3 region has 13 residues. Trimming took 1 base from V and 7 from J, leaving 10 bases between them. This chain's CDR3 is CASSQVRGAGYTF. CDR3 bases: TGTGCCAGCAGCCAAGTCCGAGGCGCTGGCTACACCTTC.

The rearrangement uses TRBV9 and TRBJ1-3; D unclear. The CDR3 runs 15 residues. Trimming pared 3 bases from V and 4 bases from J, leaving 14 bases between. Germline assignment: CDR1 SGDLS and CDR2 YYNGEE. CDR3 region: CASSGGQRVGNTIYF. The CDR3, as DNA: TGTGCCAGCAGCGGGGGTCAGAGGGTCGGAAACACCATATATTTT.

The CDR3 is CASYGTGRNGYTF. The CDR3 nucleotides are TGTGCCAGCTACGGGACAGGGAGGAATGGCTACACCTTC. The V gene is TRBV6-5, the J gene TRBJ1-2; 9 bases are a match to TRBD1. V shed 8 bases and J 6 bases; nucleotides not matched to a gene: 7. Germline V CDR1 and CDR2: MNHEY, SVGAGI. The CDR3 loop spans 13 amino acids.

This rearrangement joins TRBV19 to TRBJ1-5; possible D gene TRBD1, 5 bases. The CDR3 length is 15 residues. Germline V gene sequence: CDR1 LNHDA, CDR2 SQIVND (reference sequence). V gave up 3 bases and J gave up 3 bases, with 12 bases separating them. Here the CDR3 DNA reads TGTGCCAGTAGTATCTCGACAGAACTCAATCAGCCCCAGCATTTT. Protein: CASSISTELNQPQHF.

V is TRBV3-1 (or the pseudogene TRBV3-2) and J is TRBJ1-3; no firm D call. CDR1 and CDR2 from the germline V gene are LGHDT and YNNKEL (reference sequence). Deletions cut 2 bases from V and 6 bases from J, with 14 bases between. This CDR3 spans 15 amino acids. DNA for the CDR3: TGTGCCAGCAGCCAAAATCTGGGCACAGAAAACACCATATATTTT. Translation gives CASSQNLGTENTIYF.

The genes are TRBV2 and TRBJ1-5, with 9 bases lining up with TRBD1. CDR1 is SNHLY, CDR2 FYNNEI, per germline. V was clipped by 3 bases and J by 2 bases; unmatched bases: 17. The CDR3 runs 20 residues. The chain's CDR3 is CASSEVFSRDRDIGNQPQHF. The CDR3 DNA follows: TGTGCCAGCAGTGAGGTATTTAGCCGGGACAGGGATATAGGCAATCAGCCCCAGCATTTT. The whole variable domain, filled in from reference TRBV2 and TRBJ1-5, reads EPEVTQTPSHQVTQMGQEVILRCVPISNHLYFYWYRQILGQKVEFLVSFYNNEISEKSEIFDDQFSVERPDGSNFTLKIRSTKLEDSAMYFCASSEVFSRDRDIGNQPQHFGDGTRLSIL.

The rearrangement uses TRBV2 and TRBJ2-1; the match to TRBD2 covers 13 bases. The CDR3 runs 15 residues. Germline CDR1 reads SNHLY; CDR2 reads FYNNEI. The junction had 0 bases not matched to a gene; V was cut back by 6 bases and J by 1 base. CDR3 bases: TGTGCCAGCAGGGGACTAGCGGGGTCCTACAATGAGCAGTTCTTC. The encoded protein is CASRGLAGSYNEQFF.

V is TRBV6-2 or TRBV6-3 and J is TRBJ2-2; 7 nucleotides line up with TRBD2. CDR1 and CDR2 from the germline V gene are MNHEY and SVGEGT. V gave up 5 bases and J gave up 5 bases; unmatched junction bases: 8. This CDR3 is built from 15 residues. The CDR3 region is CASSSGEWWTGELFF. Here the CDR3 DNA reads TGTGCCAGCAGTAGCGGGGAATGGTGGACCGGGGAGCTGTTTTTT.

This chain links TRBV9 with TRBJ2-1, with D maybe TRBD2 (5 bases). The CDR3 runs 14 residues. V was shortened by 4 bases and J by 1 base, with 9 bases between the two germline ends. Germline V lookup: CDR1 SGDLS, CDR2 YYNGEE. The CDR3 sequence is CASSQAGSYNEQFF. The DNA for the CDR3 is TGTGCCAGCAGCCAGGCGGGTTCCTACAATGAGCAGTTCTTC.